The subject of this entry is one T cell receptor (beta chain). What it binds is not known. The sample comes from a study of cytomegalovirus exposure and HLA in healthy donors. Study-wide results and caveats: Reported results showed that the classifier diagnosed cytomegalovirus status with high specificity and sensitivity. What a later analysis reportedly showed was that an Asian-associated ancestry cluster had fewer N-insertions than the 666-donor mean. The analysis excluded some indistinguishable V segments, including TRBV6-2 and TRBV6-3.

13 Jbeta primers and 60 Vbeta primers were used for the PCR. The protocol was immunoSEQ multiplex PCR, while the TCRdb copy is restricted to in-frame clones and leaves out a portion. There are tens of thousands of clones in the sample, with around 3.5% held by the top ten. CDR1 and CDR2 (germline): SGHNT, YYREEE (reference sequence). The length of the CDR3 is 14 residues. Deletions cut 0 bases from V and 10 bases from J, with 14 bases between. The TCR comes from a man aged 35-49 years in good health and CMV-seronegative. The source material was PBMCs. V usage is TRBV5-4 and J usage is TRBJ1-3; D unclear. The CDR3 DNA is TGTGCCAGCAGCTTGGCTTTCGACGGGAGAACCATATATTTT. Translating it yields CASSLAFDGRTIYF.